This T cell receptor (beta chain) was profiled in a study of shared clonotypes between healthy human individuals (TCRdb year 2020). About the investigation overall: A couple of women and three men aged 18 to 49 years were included in the cohort. For each donor, three plates each were used for CD4 naive and CD4 memory, two plates were used for CD8 naive, and one plate was used for CD8 memory. To estimate repertoire size and how much clonotype sharing occurs between individuals, the study deeply sequenced the blood TCR repertoires of roughly 5 healthy adults. Libraries were prepared and TCR repertoires were sequenced by different laboratories using diverse techniques, in order to increase sequencing depth and limit assay-specific biases. Between about 0.9 and 8.9 billion PBMCs per donor were obtained by leukapheresis.

This clone was found a few times. This clone's antigen is unknown. Nothing much larger sits one base from this clone, and base qualities are not available. The germline V gene gives CDR1 as SGHRS and CDR2 as YFSETQ. After removal of 0 bases from V and 4 bases from J, the junction retains 9 bases not matched to a gene. The CDR3 runs 16 amino acids, cysteine and phenylalanine included. Only the CDR3 DNA is retained, 48 bases long and in frame from the first base. Overall study results and their limits: The small number of donors limited the genetic and exposure-history diversity represented. Larger estimated clonotype richness was generally found for naive subsets than for memory subsets. Sampling was restricted to blood, and TCR repertoires in tissue are likely to differ from TCR repertoires in blood. Higher generation probabilities were observed for clonotypes shared by all four sorted-subset donors than for non-shared clonotypes. Sharing across several donors was observed for approximately 4.6% of naive CD4, over 3% of naive CD8, 2.3% of memory CD4, and roughly 0.43% of memory CD8 clonotypes. Incomplete sequencing was indicated by rarefaction of sorted-subset datasets, despite the large sequencing depth. Based on pairwise subsampling, the degree of clonotype sharing among donors was expected to be affected by sequencing depth.

Using the deep immunoSEQ assay, multiplex PCR amplified TCR CDR3 regions from genomic DNA. Extracted genomic DNA from each cell subset was spread evenly across all wells of several immunoSEQ 96-well plates, with each plate serving as a replicate. For sorted subsets, each replicate PCR was loaded with 200 to 250 ng genomic DNA, equivalent to about 30,000 T cell genomes. The purified libraries were quantified using a Qubit 3.0 fluorometer, sized with a Bioanalyzer 2100, and then quantified again using the KAPA Library Quantification kit. A separate single-read 150-cycle Illumina NextSeq 550 flow cell was used to sequence each immunoSEQ 96-well plate. In the source study's methods: Because the immunoSEQ output held only junctional sequences and lacked quality scores, the filtering could not match the filtering applied to full-length reads. To assign V/J genes and CDR3, sequences were annotated against IMGT germline references using PyIR, a Python wrapper for IgBLAST v1.9. Any read was removed if the V/J assignment was weak (E-value above 1e-6), the CDR3 was missing, or the read contained stop codons, out-of-frame junctions, or ambiguous translated residues. V3J clonotypes were defined by identical inferred V gene, J gene, and CDR3 amino acid sequence. To compute the percentage overlap between repertoires, the number of shared unique clonotypes was divided by the size of the smaller repertoire. RTK rarefaction, the Chao1 estimator, and Recon v2.1 estimates of unobserved clonotypes were used to assess repertoire richness. Generation probabilities for all TCRbeta clonotypes obtained by the gDNA method from a handful of donors were computed using OLGA. Here the immuneACCESS table is served through TCRdb, limited to in-frame sequences with V and J called. Missing clones are a known gap in these copies; in checked studies unresolved V genes cover under half, and the rest lacks a known reason. The V and J calls and clone size were taken over from that table, and D and trimming were inferred from the DNA. This sample lists about 680,000 clones; less than 80% were detected once. The leading ten clones occupy 1.5% to 2% of the sample.

The donors were healthy, HIV-negative adults with no recently reported acute infections or vaccinations. Every donor was a Caucasian adult living in Nashville, Tennessee, USA. CD4+ T cells were enriched through magnetic negative selection, after which naive cells were positively selected on CD45RA and the remaining negative fraction served as the memory subset. Blood was collected by leukapheresis, and PBMCs were isolated by Ficoll-Histopaque density gradient centrifugation and then cryopreserved in liquid nitrogen vapor phase. Purity and quantity of every magnetically sorted T cell population were checked by analytical flow cytometry. From each sorted fraction, genomic DNA was isolated and quantified by UV absorbance on a Nanodrop 2000c.

The source material was memory CD4+ T cells sorted from blood. The sample's cell subset or site, from its label and the paper: CD45RA-negative fraction. Rearrangement joined TRBV5-1 to TRBJ1-2; TRBD1 matches 7 bases in the middle. The source of this sequence is a woman under 40 in good health. The sequence in DNA is TGCGCCAGCAGCTTGGGTGACCGGGACAGCTTCTATGGCTACACCTTC. It codes for CASSLGDRDSFYGYTF.